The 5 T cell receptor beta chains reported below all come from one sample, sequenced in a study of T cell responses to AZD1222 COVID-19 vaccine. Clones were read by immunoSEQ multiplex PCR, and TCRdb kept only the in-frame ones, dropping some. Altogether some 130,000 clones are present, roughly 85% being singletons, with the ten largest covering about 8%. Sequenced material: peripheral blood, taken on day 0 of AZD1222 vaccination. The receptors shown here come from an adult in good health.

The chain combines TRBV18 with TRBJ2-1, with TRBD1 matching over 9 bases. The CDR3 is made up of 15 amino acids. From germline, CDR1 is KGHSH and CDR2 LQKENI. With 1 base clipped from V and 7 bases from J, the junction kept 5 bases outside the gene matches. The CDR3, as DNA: TGTGCCAGCTCACCACGGGACAGGGTACCTAATGAGCAGTTCTTC. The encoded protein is CASSPRDRVPNEQFF.

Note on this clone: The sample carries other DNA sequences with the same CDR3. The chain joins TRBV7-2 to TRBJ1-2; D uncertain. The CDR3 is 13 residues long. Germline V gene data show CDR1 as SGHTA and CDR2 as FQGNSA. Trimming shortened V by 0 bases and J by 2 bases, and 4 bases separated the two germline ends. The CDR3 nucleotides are TGTGCCAGCAGCTTAGCAGGGAACTATGGCTACACCTTC. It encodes CASSLAGNYGYTF.

The CDR3 region has the DNA TGTGCCAGCAGCTCAGCGGGAAACACGCAGTATTTT. The encoded protein is CASSSAGNTQYF. The chain recombines TRBV11-3 with TRBJ2-3; 7 positions match TRBD2. V shed 4 bases and J 9 bases; nucleotides not matched to a gene: 4. CDR3 length equals 12 residues. In germline, CDR1 is SGHNT, CDR2 YENEEA.

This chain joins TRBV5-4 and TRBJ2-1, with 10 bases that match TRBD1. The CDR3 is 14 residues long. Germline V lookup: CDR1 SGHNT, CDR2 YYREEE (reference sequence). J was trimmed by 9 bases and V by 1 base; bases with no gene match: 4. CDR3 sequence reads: CASSLWDRGFEQFF. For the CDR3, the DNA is TGTGCCAGCAGCTTGTGGGACAGGGGCTTTGAGCAGTTCTTC.

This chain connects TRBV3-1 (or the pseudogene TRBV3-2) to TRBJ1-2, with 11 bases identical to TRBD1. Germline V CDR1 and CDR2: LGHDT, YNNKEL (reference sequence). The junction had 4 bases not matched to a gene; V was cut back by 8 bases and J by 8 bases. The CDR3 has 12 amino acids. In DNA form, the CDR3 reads TGTGCCAGCGGGACAGGGGGTTGGGGCTACACCTTC. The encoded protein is CASGTGGWGYTF.